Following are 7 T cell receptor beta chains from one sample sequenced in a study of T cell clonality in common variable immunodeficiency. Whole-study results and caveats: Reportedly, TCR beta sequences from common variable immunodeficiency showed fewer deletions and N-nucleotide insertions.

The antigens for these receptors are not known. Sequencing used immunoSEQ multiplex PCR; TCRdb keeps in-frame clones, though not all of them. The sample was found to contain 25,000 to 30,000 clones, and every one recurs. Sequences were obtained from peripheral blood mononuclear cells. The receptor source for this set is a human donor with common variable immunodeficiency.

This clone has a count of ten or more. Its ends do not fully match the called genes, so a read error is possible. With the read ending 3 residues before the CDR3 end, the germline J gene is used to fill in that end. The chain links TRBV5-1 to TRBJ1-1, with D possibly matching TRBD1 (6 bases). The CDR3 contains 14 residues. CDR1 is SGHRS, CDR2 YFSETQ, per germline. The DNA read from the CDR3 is TGCGTCAGCAGTCCATCGACAGGGAACACTGAA. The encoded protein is CVSSPSTGNTE. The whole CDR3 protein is CVSSPSTGNTEAFF.

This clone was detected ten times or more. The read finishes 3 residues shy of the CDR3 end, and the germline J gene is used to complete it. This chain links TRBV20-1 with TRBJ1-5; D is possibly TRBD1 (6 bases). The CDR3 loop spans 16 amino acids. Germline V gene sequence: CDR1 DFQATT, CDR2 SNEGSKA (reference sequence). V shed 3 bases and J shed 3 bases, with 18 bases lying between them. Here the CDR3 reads CSASPGASGANQPQHF. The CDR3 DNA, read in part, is TGCAGTGCTAGTCCCGGAGCTTCAGGGGCCAATCAGCCC.

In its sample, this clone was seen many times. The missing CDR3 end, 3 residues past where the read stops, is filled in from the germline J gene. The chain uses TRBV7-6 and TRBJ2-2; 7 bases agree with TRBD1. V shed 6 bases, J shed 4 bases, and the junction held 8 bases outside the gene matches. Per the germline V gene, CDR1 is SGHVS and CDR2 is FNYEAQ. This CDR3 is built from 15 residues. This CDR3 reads CASSLTTGLTGELFF. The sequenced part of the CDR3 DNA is TGTGCCAGCAGTTTGACGACAGGGCTCACCGGGGAG.

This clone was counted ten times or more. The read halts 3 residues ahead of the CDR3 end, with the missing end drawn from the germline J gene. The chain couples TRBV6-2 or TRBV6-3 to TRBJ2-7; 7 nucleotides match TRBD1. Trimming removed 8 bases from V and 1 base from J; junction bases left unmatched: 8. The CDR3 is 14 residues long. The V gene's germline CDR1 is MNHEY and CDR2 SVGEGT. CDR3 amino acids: CASCSTGVSYEQYF. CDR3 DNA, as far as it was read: TGTGCCAGCTGCAGTACAGGGGTTTCCTACGAG.

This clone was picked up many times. CDR3 DNA (partial): TGTGCCAGCGTGGTTGAGTTAGCGGGAGCCAATGAG. Amino acids: CASVVELAGANE. The whole CDR3 region reads CASVVELAGANEQFF. The chain recombines TRBV2 with TRBJ2-1; 9 bases are a match to TRBD2. The read gets to within 3 residues of the CDR3 end, and the germline J gene fills in the rest. This CDR3 has 15 residues. Losses at the gene ends were 8 bases for V and 6 bases for J; bases not matched to a gene: 11. CDR1 and CDR2 (germline): SNHLY, FYNNEI.

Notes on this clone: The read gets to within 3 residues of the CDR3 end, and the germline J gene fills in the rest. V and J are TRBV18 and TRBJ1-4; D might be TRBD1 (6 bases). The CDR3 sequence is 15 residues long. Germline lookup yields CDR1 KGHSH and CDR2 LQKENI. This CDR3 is CASSPWGGDNSELFF. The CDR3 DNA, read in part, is TGTGCCAGCTCACCATGGGGAGGGGACAATTCCGAA.

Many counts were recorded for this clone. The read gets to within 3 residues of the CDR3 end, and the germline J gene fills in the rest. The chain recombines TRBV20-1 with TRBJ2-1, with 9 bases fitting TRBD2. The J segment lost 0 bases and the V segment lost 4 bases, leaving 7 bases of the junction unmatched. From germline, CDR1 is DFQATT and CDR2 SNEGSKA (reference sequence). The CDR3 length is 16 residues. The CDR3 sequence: CSAKRTSASSYNEQFF. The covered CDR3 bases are TGCAGTGCTAAAAGGACTAGCGCCAGCTCCTACAATGAG.